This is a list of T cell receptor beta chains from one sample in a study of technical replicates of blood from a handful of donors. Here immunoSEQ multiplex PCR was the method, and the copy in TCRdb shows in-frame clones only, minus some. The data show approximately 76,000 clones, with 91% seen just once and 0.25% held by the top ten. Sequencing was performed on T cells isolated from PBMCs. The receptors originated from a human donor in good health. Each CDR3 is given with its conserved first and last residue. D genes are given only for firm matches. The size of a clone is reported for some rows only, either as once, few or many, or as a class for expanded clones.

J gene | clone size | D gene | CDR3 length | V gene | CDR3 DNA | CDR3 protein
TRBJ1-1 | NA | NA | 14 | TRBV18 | TGTGCCAGCCACCCGACAGAGATAAACACTGAAGCTTTCTTT | CASHPTEINTEAFF
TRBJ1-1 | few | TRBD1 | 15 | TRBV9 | TGTGCCAGCAGCCTTGGGGGACAGGGTATCGCTGAAGCTTTCTTT | CASSLGGQGIAEAFF
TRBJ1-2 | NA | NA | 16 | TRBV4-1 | TGCGCCAGCAGCCAAGTGGGGGGGGTAGCTAACTATGGCTACACCTTC | CASSQVGGVANYGYTF
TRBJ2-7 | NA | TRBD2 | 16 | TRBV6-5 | TGTGCCAGCAGTTCCTTAGCGGGGGGGAGCTCCTACGAGCAGTACTTC | CASSSLAGGSSYEQYF
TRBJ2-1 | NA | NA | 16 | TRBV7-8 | TGTGCCAGCAGCTCCTACGGGGTGAGCTCCTACAATGAGCAGTTCTTC | CASSSYGVSSYNEQFF
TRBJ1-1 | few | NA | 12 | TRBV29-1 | TGCAGCGTTGGCGGGGGGAACACTGAAGCTTTCTTT | CSVGGGNTEAFF
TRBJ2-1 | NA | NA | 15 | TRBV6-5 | TGTGCCAGCAGTTACGGGACACAAGGTCACAATGAGCAGTTCTTC | CASSYGTQGHNEQFF
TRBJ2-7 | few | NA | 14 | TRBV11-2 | TGTGCCAGCAGCTTCTCCAGGGGCGCCTACGAGCAGTACTTC | CASSFSRGAYEQYF
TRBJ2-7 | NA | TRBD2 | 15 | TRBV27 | TGTGCCAGCAGTTTAGCGGGGGGGCAGGACTACGAGCAGTACTTC | CASSLAGGQDYEQYF
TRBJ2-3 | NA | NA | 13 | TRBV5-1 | TGCGCCAGCCAAGGTGGGAGTAGAGGTACGCAGTATTTT | CASQGGSRGTQYF
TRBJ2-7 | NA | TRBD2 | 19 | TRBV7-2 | TGTGCCAGCAGCCCTACAAACCCGGGACTAGCCCTCGGGGACTACGAGCAGTACTTC | CASSPTNPGLALGDYEQYF
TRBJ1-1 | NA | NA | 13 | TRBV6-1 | TGTGCCAGCAGTGACAGGGGTTCCACTGAAGCTTTCTTT | CASSDRGSTEAFF
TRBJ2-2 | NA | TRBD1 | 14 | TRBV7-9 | TGTGCCAGCAGTCAGGGGGCTGGCACCGGGGAGCTGTTTTTT | CASSQGAGTGELFF
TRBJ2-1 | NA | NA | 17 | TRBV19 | TGTGCCAGTAGTATCGAGAGTGCAGGGCGCTTCTACAATGAGCAGTTCTTC | CASSIESAGRFYNEQFF
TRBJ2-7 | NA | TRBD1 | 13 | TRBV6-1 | TGTGCCAGCAGGAACAGGGGGACGGGCGAGCAGTACTTC | CASRNRGTGEQYF
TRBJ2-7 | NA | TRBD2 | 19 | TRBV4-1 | TGCGCCAGCAGCCCGACACCCGGGACTAGCGGGACCTACTCCTACGAGCAGTACTTC | CASSPTPGTSGTYSYEQYF
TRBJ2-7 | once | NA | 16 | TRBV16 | TGTGCCAGCAGCCACTGGCGCAGGGGACGATCCTACGAGCAGTACTTC | CASSHWRRGRSYEQYF
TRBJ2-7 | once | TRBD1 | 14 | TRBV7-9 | TGTGCCAGCAGCCCTCAAGGGGGCCCCCACGAGCAGTACTTC | CASSPQGGPHEQYF
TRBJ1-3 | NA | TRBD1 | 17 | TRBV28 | TGTGCCAGCAACGTAGGAAGGGGGCCGGGGTCTGGAAACACCATATATTTT | CASNVGRGPGSGNTIYF
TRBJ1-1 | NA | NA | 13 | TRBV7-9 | TGTGCCGGGTGGGCACAGGGGAACACTGAAGCTTTCTTT | CAGWAQGNTEAFF
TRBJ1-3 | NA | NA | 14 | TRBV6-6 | TGTGCCACCAAAAGGGGGGGTTCTGGAAACACCATATATTTT | CATKRGGSGNTIYF
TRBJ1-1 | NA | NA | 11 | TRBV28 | TGTGCCAGCAGGCGGGGAACTGAAGCTTTCTTT | CASRRGTEAFF
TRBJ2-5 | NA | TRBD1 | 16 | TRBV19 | TGTGCCAAATTGGGGACAGGGGGTCAGCGGCAAGAGACCCAGTACTTC | CAKLGTGGQRQETQYF
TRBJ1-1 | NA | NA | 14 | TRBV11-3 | TGTGCCAGCAGCTTAGACAGGGCCAACACTGAAGCTTTCTTT | CASSLDRANTEAFF
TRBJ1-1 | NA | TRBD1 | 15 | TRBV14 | TGTGCCAGCAGCCAGAGACAGGGTCTGGGCACTGAAGCTTTCTTT | CASSQRQGLGTEAFF
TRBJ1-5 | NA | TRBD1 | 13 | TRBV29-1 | TGCAGCGTTGAAGAAGGGGGCGGTCAGCCCCAGCATTTT | CSVEEGGGQPQHF
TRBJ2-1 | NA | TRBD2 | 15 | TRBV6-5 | TGTGCCAGCACTAGACTAGCGGGGGGATGGAGTGAGCAGTTCTTC | CASTRLAGGWSEQFF
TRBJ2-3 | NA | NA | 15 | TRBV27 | TGTGCCAGCACTAGAGCGGGACATAACACAGATACGCAGTATTTT | CASTRAGHNTDTQYF
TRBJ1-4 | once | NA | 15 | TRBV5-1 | TGCGCCAGCAGCTTCCAGGACCAGGGGAATGAAAAACTGTTTTTT | CASSFQDQGNEKLFF
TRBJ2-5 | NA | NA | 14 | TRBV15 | TGTGCCACCAGCAGAGAACCAGGGGAGGAGACCCAGTACTTC | CATSREPGEETQYF
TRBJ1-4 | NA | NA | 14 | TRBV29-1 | TGCAGCGTTGAAAGGAGGAATGAGAATGAAAAACTGTTTTTT | CSVERRNENEKLFF
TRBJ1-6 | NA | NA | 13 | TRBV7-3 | TGTGCCAGCAGCGAGGATGGAAATTCACCCCTCCACTTT | CASSEDGNSPLHF
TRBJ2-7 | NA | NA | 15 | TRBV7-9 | TGTGCCAGCAGCTTATCCGGAGGGACCTCCTACGAGCAGTACTTC | CASSLSGGTSYEQYF
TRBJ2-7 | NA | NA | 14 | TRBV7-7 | TGTGCTAGCAGCTTGGGCGGGGATTCCTACGAGCAGTACTTC | CASSLGGDSYEQYF
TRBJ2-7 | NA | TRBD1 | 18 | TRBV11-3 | TGTGCCAGCAGCCTAGAGGGGGGACAGGGGATCTACGGCTACGAGCAGTACTTC | CASSLEGGQGIYGYEQYF
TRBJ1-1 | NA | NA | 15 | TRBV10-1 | TGCGCCAGCAGTCGGGGGGGAGACCTGAACACTGAAGCTTTCTTT | CASSRGGDLNTEAFF
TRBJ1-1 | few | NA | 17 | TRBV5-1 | TGCGCCAGCAGCTTGGGGGCTATGGGTGATGGGAACACTGAAGCTTTCTTT | CASSLGAMGDGNTEAFF
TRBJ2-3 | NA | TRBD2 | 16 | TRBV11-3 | TGTGCCAGCAGCATTGGGACTAGCGAAAGCACAGATACGCAGTATTTT | CASSIGTSESTDTQYF
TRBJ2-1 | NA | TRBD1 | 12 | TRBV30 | TGTGCCTGGAGTGGAGGGGGCTATGAGCAGTTCTTC | CAWSGGGYEQFF
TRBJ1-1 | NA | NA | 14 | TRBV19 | TGTGCCAGTAGGGCCCCAGGGTTCCACACTGAAGCTTTCTTT | CASRAPGFHTEAFF
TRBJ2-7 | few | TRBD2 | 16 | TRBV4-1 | TGCGCCAGCAGCCAAGGACCTAGCGGGAGGTCCTACGAGCAGTACTTC | CASSQGPSGRSYEQYF
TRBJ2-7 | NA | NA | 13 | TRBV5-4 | TGTGCCAGCAGCGTCTCGGAGGGCCGTGAGCAGTACTTC | CASSVSEGREQYF
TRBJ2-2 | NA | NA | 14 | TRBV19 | TGTGCCAGTAGTAGGGGCGGGAACACCGGGGAGCTGTTTTTT | CASSRGGNTGELFF
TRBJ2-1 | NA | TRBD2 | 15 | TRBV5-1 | TGCGCCAGCAGCGCGGGGGGAGGCTCCTACAATGAGCAGTTCTTC | CASSAGGGSYNEQFF
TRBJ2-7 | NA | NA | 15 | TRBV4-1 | TGCGCCAGCAGCCGATTCCGGGACTCCTCCTACGAGCAGTACTTC | CASSRFRDSSYEQYF
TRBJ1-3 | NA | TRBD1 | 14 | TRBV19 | TGTGCCAGTACACAGGGGAGCTCTGGAAACACCATATATTTT | CASTQGSSGNTIYF
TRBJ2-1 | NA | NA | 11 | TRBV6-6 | TGTGCCAGCAGTTTAGATTATGAGCAGTTCTTC | CASSLDYEQFF
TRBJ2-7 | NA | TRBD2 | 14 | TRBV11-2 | TGTGCCAGCAGCTTAGGTATAGCGGGACACGAGCAGTACTTC | CASSLGIAGHEQYF
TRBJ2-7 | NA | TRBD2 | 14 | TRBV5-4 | TGTGCCAGCAGGCTAGCGGGAGACTCCTACGAGCAGTACTTC | CASRLAGDSYEQYF
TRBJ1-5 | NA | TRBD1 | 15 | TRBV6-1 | TGTGCCAGCAGTGAAAGGACAGGTTACAATCAGCCCCAGCATTTT | CASSERTGYNQPQHF
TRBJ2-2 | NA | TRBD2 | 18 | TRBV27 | TGTGCCAGCAGTTTAAAGCGGGGCTCCTTCTCGAACACCGGGGAGCTGTTTTTT | CASSLKRGSFSNTGELFF
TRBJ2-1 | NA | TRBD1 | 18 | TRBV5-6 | TGTGCCAGCAGCTTGACCACTGAAGGGGGCTTTACCTACAATGAGCAGTTCTTC | CASSLTTEGGFTYNEQFF
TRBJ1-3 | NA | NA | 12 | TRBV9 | TGTGCCAGCAGCCCCCGGGGGAACACCATATATTTT | CASSPRGNTIYF